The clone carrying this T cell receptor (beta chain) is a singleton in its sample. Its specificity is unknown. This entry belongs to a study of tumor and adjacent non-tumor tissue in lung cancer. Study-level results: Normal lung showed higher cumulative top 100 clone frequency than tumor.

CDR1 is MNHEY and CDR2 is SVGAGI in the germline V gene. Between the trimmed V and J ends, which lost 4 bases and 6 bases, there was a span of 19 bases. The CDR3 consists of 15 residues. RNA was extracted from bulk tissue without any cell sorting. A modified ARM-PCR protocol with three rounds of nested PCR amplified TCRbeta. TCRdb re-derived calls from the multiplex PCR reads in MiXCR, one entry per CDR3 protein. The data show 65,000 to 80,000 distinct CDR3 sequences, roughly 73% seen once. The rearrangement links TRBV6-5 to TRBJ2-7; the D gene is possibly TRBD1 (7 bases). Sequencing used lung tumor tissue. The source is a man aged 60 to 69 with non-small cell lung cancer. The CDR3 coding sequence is TGTGCCAGCAGTTGCGGGGCTGGACAGGTTAGCGAGCAGTACTTC. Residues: CASSCGAGQVSEQYF.